These 17 T cell receptor beta chains share one sample of origin, sequenced in a study of identical twins. TCRdb re-called the 5' RACE reads with MiXCR, one entry per CDR3 protein. The sample shows 640,000 or so distinct CDR3 sequences, 6.1% of them seen only once. The sample was naive T cells sorted from blood. These receptors were obtained from a man aged 18-30 years in good health.

This clonotype was counted at least ten times. V gene TRBV25-1 combines with J gene TRBJ1-4; 10 bases match TRBD1. CDR1 and CDR2 (germline): MGHDK, SYGVNS. The J segment lost 2 bases and the V segment lost 3 bases, leaving 3 bases of the junction unmatched. CDR3 size: 16 residues. In nucleotides, the CDR3 is TGTGCCAGCAGTGATGGGACAGGGGCGACTAATGAAAAACTGTTTTTT. Its protein is CASSDGTGATNEKLFF.

The sample holds many counts of this clonotype. The rearrangement joins TRBV12-3 or TRBV12-4 to TRBJ1-4, with 11 bases identical to TRBD1. The V and J ends lost 4 bases and 6 bases, in that order; junction bases with no gene match: 7. The CDR3 runs 16 residues. CDR3: CASSSRTGGWDEKLFF. CDR3 in DNA: TGTGCCAGCAGTTCCCGGACAGGGGGCTGGGATGAAAAACTGTTTTTT.

This clonotype was seen many times. This chain connects TRBV24-1 to TRBJ2-3, with 7 bases lining up with TRBD1. The germline gives CDR1 KGHDR, CDR2 SFDVKD. This CDR3 has 13 amino acids. J was trimmed by 7 bases and V by 9 bases; bases with no gene match: 9. CDR3: CATSGTVAHTQYF. The CDR3 region has the DNA TGTGCCACCTCCGGGACAGTGGCTCATACGCAGTATTTT.

This clonotype was counted at least ten times. This chain uses TRBV11-2 with TRBJ2-2, with TRBD2 as a possible D gene (5 bases). V was cut by 0 bases and J by 6 bases, with 8 bases left in between. From germline, CDR1 is SGHAT and CDR2 FQNNGV. The CDR3 spans 14 residues. Written as DNA, the CDR3 is TGTGCCAGCAGCTTAGATCGGGATGCCGGGGAGCTGTTTTTT. Its translation: CASSLDRDAGELFF. Based on the CDR3 plus reference TRBV11-2 and TRBJ2-2, the full variable domain is EAGVAQSPRYKIIEKRQSVAFWCNPISGHATLYWYQQILGQGPKLLIQFQNNGVVDDSQLPKDRFSAERLKGVDSTLKIQPAKLEDSAVYLCASSLDRDAGELFFGEGSRLTVL.

This clonotype appeared many times. The V call is TRBV5-1, the J call TRBJ2-2; D assignment may be TRBD1 or TRBD2 (5 bases each). Trimming took 0 bases from V and 1 from J, leaving 7 bases between them. The CDR3 spans 15 residues. Germline-derived CDR1 and CDR2 are SGHRS and YFSETQ. The CDR3: CASSLEGRNTGELFF. In DNA form, the CDR3 reads TGCGCCAGCAGCTTGGAGGGACGGAACACCGGGGAGCTGTTTTTT. Using reference TRBV5-1 and TRBJ2-2 for the parts outside the CDR3, the full variable domain is KAGVTQTPRYLIKTRGQQVTLSCSPISGHRSVSWYQQTPGQGLQFLFEYFSETQRNKGNFPGRFSGRQFSNSRSEMNVSTLELGDSALYLCASSLEGRNTGELFFGEGSRLTVL.

Only a few counts were recorded for this clonotype. This chain uses TRBV20-1 with TRBJ2-7; no firm D call. The CDR3 has 14 residues. The germline gives CDR1 DFQATT, CDR2 SNEGSKA (reference sequence). Deletions cut 0 bases from V and 4 bases from J, with 13 bases between. CDR3 sequence: CSAREGSLMYEQYF. CDR3 bases: TGCAGTGCTAGAGAGGGTAGCTTAATGTACGAGCAGTACTTC.

In its sample, this clonotype was seen many times. The CDR3 loop reads CASSPQGVPYEQYF. In DNA form, the CDR3 reads TGTGCCAGCAGTCCACAGGGGGTCCCCTACGAGCAGTACTTC. This sequence joins TRBV28 and TRBJ2-7; 8 bases are a match to TRBD1. CDR3 length equals 14 residues. V lost 5 bases, J lost 2 bases, and 5 bases stayed unmatched. The germline V gene encodes CDR1 MDHEN and CDR2 SYDVKM.

This clonotype has a count of ten or more. V is TRBV12-3 or TRBV12-4 and J is TRBJ2-5; 8 bases align to TRBD1. The CDR3 covers 15 residues. The junction had 6 bases not matched to a gene; V was cut back by 2 bases and J by 4 bases. CDR3 region: CASSLTGQGGETQYF. CDR3 nucleotides: TGTGCCAGCAGTTTAACAGGACAGGGAGGAGAGACCCAGTACTTC.

This clonotype was observed many times. The chain carries TRBV3-1 and TRBJ2-6; D perhaps matches TRBD1 (6 bases). The CDR3 totals 15 residues. The V end lost 3 bases, the J end lost 1 base, and 7 bases lay between the germline ends. CDR1 LGHDT and CDR2 YNNKEL come from the germline V gene (reference sequence). CDR3 nucleotide sequence: TGTGCCAGCAGCCAGACAGGATCTGGGGCCAACGTCCTGACTTTC. Translated: CASSQTGSGANVLTF.

This clonotype came up a few times. The CDR3 nucleotides read TGCGCCAGCAGCGCTATACAGGGTCCCTCCTACGAGCAGTACTTC. This encodes CASSAIQGPSYEQYF. The rearrangement uses TRBV5-1 and TRBJ2-7; weak D call: TRBD1 (6 bases). V was pared by 4 bases and J by 0 bases, with 14 bases between. Germline V gives CDR1 SGHRS, CDR2 YFSETQ. The CDR3 covers 15 residues.

In its sample, this clonotype was seen a few times. The rearrangement joins TRBV4-2 to TRBJ2-7, with 9 nucleotides matching TRBD2. The CDR3 consists of 15 residues. V dropped 1 base and J dropped 6; count of bases not matched to a gene: 7. Germline V lookup: CDR1 LGHNA, CDR2 YNFKEQ. CDR3 sequence: CASSQGAGGEFEQYF. The CDR3 nucleotides read TGTGCCAGCAGCCAAGGGGCGGGAGGGGAGTTCGAGCAGTACTTC.

This clonotype was picked up many times. This rearrangement joins TRBV6-5 to TRBJ2-1, with D unresolved. This CDR3 is built from 18 residues. CDR1 and CDR2 (germline): MNHEY, SVGAGI. V dropped 2 bases and J dropped 6 bases, with 23 bases sitting between them. This chain's CDR3 is CASSYVPADSYAGNEQFF. CDR3 DNA sequence: TGTGCCAGCAGTTACGTCCCGGCAGACTCCTATGCTGGCAATGAGCAGTTCTTC.

V is TRBV11-3 and J is TRBJ2-2; D may be TRBD1 or TRBD2 (5 bases each). Looked up from germline, CDR1 is SGHNT and CDR2 is YENEEA. With 5 bases removed from V and 2 bases from J, the gap between germline ends came to 12 bases. This CDR3 is 15 amino acids long. The DNA for the CDR3 is TGTGCCAGCAGCGGGGACGGAACCAACACCGGGGAGCTGTTTTTT. It encodes CASSGDGTNTGELFF.

This clonotype was recorded at least ten times. The genes are TRBV12-3 or TRBV12-4 and TRBJ2-7; 7 positions agree with TRBD1. With V trimmed by 5 bases and J by 0 bases, 1 base remained unmatched. The CDR3 is 13 residues long. The CDR3 nucleotides read TGTGCCAGCAGTCGGGACAGCTCCTACGAGCAGTACGTC. It yields the protein CASSRDSSYEQYV.

A few counts support this clonotype. The CDR3 reads CASSQEGPSGTNTGELFF. The CDR3 bases are TGTGCCAGCAGCCAAGAAGGGCCTAGCGGGACAAACACCGGGGAGCTGTTTTTT. The chain uses TRBV14 and TRBJ2-2, with 9 bases that match TRBD2. V shed 0 bases, J shed 2 bases, and the junction held 7 bases outside the gene matches. CDR3 length equals 18 residues. CDR1 is SGHDN, CDR2 FVKESK, per germline.

This clonotype showed up just a few times. CDR3 DNA sequence: TGTGCCAGCAGTCAAACGGACGGGAACACTGAAGCTTTCTTT. The encoded protein is CASSQTDGNTEAFF. The chain uses TRBV28 and TRBJ1-1, with D hard to call. This CDR3 is built from 14 residues. The ends were cut back, 5 bases at V and 1 base at J, with 11 bases in the middle. Germline V lookup: CDR1 MDHEN, CDR2 SYDVKM.

This clonotype has more than one count but fewer than ten. The chain couples TRBV12-3 or TRBV12-4 to TRBJ1-4, with TRBD1 matching 10 bases. The length of the CDR3 is 14 residues. Germline trimming cut 6 bases from V and 7 bases from J; bases unmatched to any gene: 5. CDR3 loop: CASRSDRGREKLFF. DNA of the CDR3: TGTGCCAGCAGATCCGACAGGGGGCGTGAAAAACTGTTTTTT.